This passage covers 27 T cell receptor beta chains from one sample sequenced in a study of blood T cell repertoires in COVID-19. This table comes from immunoSEQ multiplex PCR, and its TCRdb copy is limited to in-frame clones, with some not included. This table has roughly 260,000 clones, roughly nine tenths appearing once. The sequenced sample was PBMCs or T cells enriched from blood (not recorded which). The origin of the receptors is a human donor in a cohort exposed to, infected with or recovered from COVID-19 (not recorded which). The donor label of this sample is uncertain.

The chain employs TRBV18 and TRBJ2-2, with TRBD1 identical over 7 bases. CDR3 length equals 15 residues. In germline, CDR1 is KGHSH, CDR2 LQKENI. With 4 bases clipped from V and 6 bases from J, the junction kept 8 bases outside the gene matches. CDR3 sequence: CASSLPADRAGELFF. In nucleotides, the CDR3 is TGTGCCAGCTCACTACCGGCTGACAGGGCCGGGGAGCTGTTTTTT.

This clone was observed once. The chain recombines TRBV28 with TRBJ2-2; D possibly corresponds to TRBD1 (6 bases). In germline, CDR1 is MDHEN, CDR2 SYDVKM. There are 14 residues in the CDR3. V shed 5 bases and J shed 5 bases, with 12 bases lying between them. CDR3 sequence (DNA): TGTGCCAGCAGTGACTTCAGGGGAACCGGGGAGCTGTTTTTT. Translated, it gives CASSDFRGTGELFF.

The gene calls are TRBV5-1 and TRBJ1-2; D is possibly TRBD1 (6 bases). V dropped 0 bases and J dropped 13 bases, with 16 bases sitting between them. Germline V gives CDR1 SGHRS, CDR2 YFSETQ. The CDR3 contains 13 residues. CDR3 in amino acids: CASSLGDTTSFTF. The CDR3 DNA is TGCGCCAGCAGCTTGGGGGACACCACCTCGTTCACCTTC.

The V call is TRBV5-1, the J call TRBJ2-2; tentative D call: TRBD2 (6 bases). The length of the CDR3 is 16 residues. CDR1 is SGHRS, CDR2 YFSETQ, per germline. The ends were cut back, 3 bases at V and 0 bases at J, with 12 bases in the middle. Here the CDR3 reads CASSSRDSPNTGELFF. In DNA, the CDR3 is TGCGCCAGCAGCTCCCGGGACTCACCGAACACCGGGGAGCTGTTTTTT.

The V call is TRBV5-4, the J call TRBJ1-1; possibly TRBD1 for D (6 bases). In germline, CDR1 is SGHNT, CDR2 YYREEE (reference sequence). Trimming stripped 1 base from V and 8 bases from J, with 12 bases between. This CDR3 is built from 13 residues. The CDR3 DNA reads TGTGCCAGCAGCTTGCCCCAGGGGACGGAAGCTTTCTTT. It specifies CASSLPQGTEAFF. The variable domain in full, with the rest retrieved from reference TRBV5-4 and TRBJ1-1, is ETGVTQSPTHLIKTRGQQVTLRCSSQSGHNTVSWYQQALGQGPQFIFQYYREEENGRGNFPPRFSGLQFPNYSSELNVNALELDDSALYLCASSLPQGTEAFFGQGTRLTVV.

The chain recombines TRBV3-1 (or the pseudogene TRBV3-2) with TRBJ2-7, with 10 bases matching TRBD1. V lost 4 bases, J lost 6 bases, and 18 bases stayed unmatched. CDR1 and CDR2 (germline): LGHDT, YNNKEL (reference sequence). There are 18 residues in the CDR3. CDR3 sequence: CASSPGALGRDRGTEQYF. The CDR3 region has the DNA TGTGCCAGCAGCCCCGGGGCCTTGGGCCGGGACAGGGGAACCGAGCAGTACTTC.

This clone was seen once. Mismatch with germline at one junction end may stem from a read error. The V gene is TRBV2, the J gene TRBJ1-4, with D perhaps TRBD1 (5 bases). The CDR3 length is 15 residues. Germline V lookup: CDR1 SNHLY, CDR2 FYNNEI. Written as DNA, the CDR3 is TGTGCCAGCAGTCAGCGACAGTTGGGGAATGAAAACCTGTTTTTT. Protein: CASSQRQLGNENLFF.

The genes are TRBV7-9 and TRBJ1-2, with 8 bases that match TRBD1. CDR1 is SEHNR, CDR2 FQNEAQ, per germline (reference sequence). This CDR3 contains 16 residues. Germline trimming cut 2 bases from V and 6 bases from J; bases unmatched to any gene: 11. The CDR3 coding sequence is TGTGCCAGCAGCTTATCGGACAGGGAAGTACGGAATGGCTACACCTTC. This sequence encodes CASSLSDREVRNGYTF.

The V and J genes are TRBV24-1 and TRBJ1-2; the match to TRBD1 covers 7 bases. The CDR3 consists of 15 residues. With 4 bases clipped from V and 4 bases from J, the junction kept 8 bases outside the gene matches. From germline, CDR1 is KGHDR and CDR2 SFDVKD. CDR3 bases: TGTGCCACCAGTGACGCCGGGACAGATTTCTATGGCTACACCTTC. Translating it yields CATSDAGTDFYGYTF.

The chain carries TRBV5-8 and TRBJ2-1, with 7 nucleotides matching TRBD1. The junction had 9 bases not matched to a gene; V was cut back by 5 bases and J by 1 base. This CDR3 is 16 amino acids long. Germline V gene data show CDR1 as SGHTS and CDR2 as YDEGEE. CDR3 nucleotides: TGTGCCAGCAGGCCGCGGACAGGCGTATCCTACAATGAGCAGTTCTTC. Translated, it gives CASRPRTGVSYNEQFF. Together with reference TRBV5-8 and TRBJ2-1, the CDR3 gives the full variable domain: EAGVTQSPTHLIKTRGQQATLRCSPISGHTSVYWYQQALGLGLQFLLWYDEGEERNRGNFPPRFSGRQFPNYSSELNVNALELEDSALYLCASRPRTGVSYNEQFFGPGTRLTVL.

DNA of the CDR3: TGTGCCAGTAGTCTAGGAGCAAATGGAAACACCATATATTTT. Its translation: CASSLGANGNTIYF. V and J are TRBV19 and TRBJ1-3; no firm D call. The CDR3 contains 14 residues. Trimming left V 5 bases short and J 3 bases short, with 11 bases between. Germline V gene data show CDR1 as LNHDA and CDR2 as SQIVND (reference sequence).

The chain couples TRBV6-6 to TRBJ2-7; 8 nucleotides match TRBD1. J lost 2 bases, V lost 6 bases, and 9 bases had no gene match. From germline, CDR1 is MNHNY and CDR2 SVGAGI (reference sequence). CDR3 length equals 15 residues. The CDR3 DNA reads as TGTGCCAGCAGAGACCGAGGACAGGGCACCTACGAGCAGTACTTC. Its translation: CASRDRGQGTYEQYF.

The chain combines TRBV6-5 with TRBJ1-5; TRBD1 matches at 7 bases. The germline gives CDR1 MNHEY, CDR2 SVGAGI. Trimming removed 6 bases from V and 9 bases from J; junction bases left unmatched: 5. This CDR3 region has 12 residues. The CDR3 region is CASRGTDSPQHF. As DNA, the CDR3 is TGTGCCAGCAGGGGGACAGATTCGCCCCAGCATTTT.

The V call is TRBV18, the J call TRBJ1-3, with D possibly TRBD1 on 6 matching bases. V shed 1 base and J shed 3 bases, with 13 bases lying between them. CDR3 length: 16 amino acids. Germline V lookup: CDR1 KGHSH, CDR2 LQKENI. This CDR3 reads CASSPLGAGYGNTIYF. CDR3 DNA sequence: TGTGCCAGCTCACCACTGGGGGCCGGGTATGGAAACACCATATATTTT.

This rearrangement joins TRBV10-1 to TRBJ1-1; 7 bases match TRBD1. The V segment lost 0 bases and the J segment 2 bases; nucleotides outside the gene matches: 3. This CDR3 spans 15 amino acids. Germline loops: CDR1 WNHNN, CDR2 SYGVQD (reference sequence). CDR3 in DNA: TGCGCCAGCAGTGAGTCTGGACAGGAAAACACTGAAGCTTTCTTT. This translates into CASSESGQENTEAFF.

CDR3 sequence: CASSIVTPKGNGYTF. The CDR3 DNA sequence: TGTGCCAGTAGTATAGTCACCCCGAAGGGGAATGGCTACACCTTC. The chain couples TRBV19 to TRBJ1-2; tentatively, D is TRBD1 (5 bases). The V gene lost 1 base and the J gene lost 6 bases, with 15 bases spanning the gap. The CDR3 runs 15 residues. CDR1 is LNHDA and CDR2 is SQIVND in the germline V gene (reference sequence).

V and J are TRBV7-3 and TRBJ2-1; D perhaps matches TRBD1 (6 bases). V was trimmed by 6 bases and J by 8 bases, leaving 14 bases between them. Germline V lookup: CDR1 SGHTA, CDR2 FQGTGA. The CDR3 contains 13 residues. CDR3 sequence (DNA): TGTGCCAGCAGTTACGACAGGTTTGATGAGCAGTTCTTC. Protein product: CASSYDRFDEQFF.

This clone came up a few times. The chain couples TRBV7-9 to TRBJ1-2; TRBD1 matches 9 bases. The CDR3 is made up of 15 amino acids. The germline V gene has CDR1 SEHNR and CDR2 FQNEAQ (reference sequence). Losses at the gene ends were 5 bases for V and 6 bases for J; bases not matched to a gene: 10. The CDR3 is CASSLRTGEGDGYTF. Here the CDR3 DNA reads TGTGCCAGCAGCCTCAGGACAGGGGAGGGGGATGGCTACACCTTC.

This chain connects TRBV4-1 to TRBJ2-5, with 7 bases aligning to TRBD2. Germline CDR1 is MGHRA and CDR2 is YSYEKL. The CDR3 runs 17 residues. Trimming removed 4 bases from V and 5 bases from J; junction bases left unmatched: 16. DNA of the CDR3: TGCGCCAGCAGCCCCAAAAGGGGAGCGGGGCCCCAGGAGACCCAGTACTTC. This encodes CASSPKRGAGPQETQYF.

This chain joins TRBV2 and TRBJ1-2, with D tentatively TRBD1 (5 bases). From germline, CDR1 is SNHLY and CDR2 FYNNEI. This CDR3 has 13 residues. Between the trimmed V and J ends, which lost 0 bases and 8 bases, there was a span of 10 bases. In DNA form, the CDR3 reads TGTGCCAGCAGTGAAGCGGCGGGGGGAGGCTACACCTTC. This translates into CASSEAAGGGYTF.

The chain combines TRBV6-2 or TRBV6-3 with TRBJ1-5, with TRBD1 matching over 10 bases. CDR3 length equals 15 residues. The germline CDR1 and CDR2 sequences are MNHEY and SVGEGT. Trimming removed 2 bases from V and 8 bases from J; junction bases left unmatched: 6. CDR3 DNA: TGTGCCAGCAGTTACCGACAGGGGGCGAAGGAGCCCCAGCATTTT. This sequence encodes CASSYRQGAKEPQHF.

The chain uses TRBV6-1 and TRBJ1-3; D may be TRBD1 (5 bases). This CDR3 has 15 amino acids. Germline V gene lookup returns CDR1 MNHNS and CDR2 SASEGT. V lost 0 bases and J lost 0, with 6 bases in between. Here the CDR3 reads CASSEAGGSGNTIYF. In nucleotides, the CDR3 is TGTGCCAGCAGTGAAGCGGGGGGCTCTGGAAACACCATATATTTT.

In this sample, this clone turned up once. The gene calls are TRBV5-1 and TRBJ2-3; 7 bases fit TRBD1. V was clipped by 0 bases and J by 0 bases; unmatched bases: 7. CDR1 is SGHRS and CDR2 is YFSETQ in the germline V gene. CDR3 size: 17 residues. CDR3 in DNA: TGCGCCAGCAGCTTGGGTACAGGGGCGGCTAGCACAGATACGCAGTATTTT. The encoded protein is CASSLGTGAASTDTQYF.

The chain employs TRBV6-5 and TRBJ2-7; weak D call: TRBD1 (6 bases). CDR1 and CDR2 from the germline V gene are MNHEY and SVGAGI. This CDR3 is built from 15 residues. Trimming took off 0 bases at V and 6 bases at J, with 15 bases between the two ends. CDR3 nucleotide sequence: TGTGCCAGCAGTTACTCGAGACAGGCTGTCGGCGAGCAGTACTTC. It encodes CASSYSRQAVGEQYF.

CDR3 sequence (DNA): TGCGCCAGCAGTTCTACAGGGGGCGCGTTTGGCTACACCTTC. Amino acids: CASSSTGGAFGYTF. The gene calls are TRBV4-1 and TRBJ1-2, with 9 bases lining up with TRBD1. With 6 bases clipped from V and 7 bases from J, the junction kept 9 bases outside the gene matches. The CDR3 loop spans 14 amino acids. Germline lookup yields CDR1 MGHRA and CDR2 YSYEKL.

The chain couples TRBV4-2 to TRBJ2-7, with 8 bases that match TRBD1. This CDR3 contains 14 residues. Germline V gives CDR1 LGHNA, CDR2 YNFKEQ. The trim removed 1 base at V and 3 bases at J, leaving 2 bases unmatched. The CDR3 is CASSQGGTGYEQYF. As DNA, the CDR3 is TGTGCCAGCAGCCAAGGGGGGACAGGCTACGAGCAGTACTTC.

V gene TRBV19 combines with J gene TRBJ2-7; 9 positions match TRBD1. Germline CDR1 and CDR2: LNHDA and SQIVND (reference sequence). Unmatched junction bases numbered 0, after V lost 5 bases and J lost 7 bases. The length of the CDR3 is 11 residues. The CDR3 nucleotides read TGTGCCAGTAGTGGGACAGGGGAGCAGTACTTC. Its protein product is CASSGTGEQYF. Full variable domain (outside the CDR3, taken from reference TRBV19 and TRBJ2-7): DGGITQSPKYLFRKEGQNVTLSCEQNLNHDAMYWYRQDPGQGLRLIYYSQIVNDFQKGDIAEGYSVSREKKESFPLTVTSAQKNPTAFYLCASSGTGEQYFGPGTRLTVT.